This T cell receptor beta chain was sequenced during a study of T cell responses to AZD1222 COVID-19 vaccine. Study results and caveats: Baseline seropositivity occurred in only six AZD1222 recipients. The study found vaccine-associated CD4 TCRs spanning spike, dominant at 160-218 and 743-854. The sample set comprised mostly white British donors with more females, and clonal diversity was possibly underestimated.

Comments on this clone: Its antigen is as yet unknown.

Germline V gene sequence: CDR1 LNHNV, CDR2 YYDKDF (reference sequence). Trimming took 5 bases from V and 2 from J, leaving 15 bases between them. This CDR3 region has 16 residues. Method: immunoSEQ multiplex PCR; TCRdb's copy keeps in-frame clones and lacks some. Of around 79,000 clones listed, about 91% are singletons. The sample in question was peripheral blood, obtained on day 0 of AZD1222 vaccination. The chain couples TRBV15 to TRBJ1-4; no clear D. The source is an adult in good health. The chain's CDR3 is CATSAGLQATNEKLFF. The CDR3 DNA sequence: TGTGCCACCAGCGCCGGACTCCAGGCGACTAATGAAAAACTGTTTTTT.